The source of this T cell receptor (beta chain) is a study of metastatic and nonmetastatic thyroid tumors. Germline-derived CDR1 and CDR2 are SGHNT and YENEEA. The CDR3 has 19 amino acids. This clone was seen ten or more times. The junction departs from the called germline gene at one end, perhaps through a read error. TCRdb redid the clone calls on the PCR reads using MiXCR. The sample lists 15,000 to 20,000 clones, 34% seen once, with about 7% in the top ten. All patients were treatment-naive before thyroid surgery. Sequenced: tumor tissue. The clonotype was recovered from a female donor with papillary thyroid cancer or a benign thyroid nodule (not recorded which). Some clones in this sample may be carry-over from other donors' samples. V and J are TRBV11-3 and TRBJ2-5; TRBD2 agrees at 13 bases. CDR3 sequence reads: CASSLVPTSGGVNQETQYF. In DNA form, the CDR3 reads TGTGCCAGCAGCTTGGTACCCACTAGCGGGGGGGTTAACCAGGAGACCCAGTACTTC.